Listed below are T cell receptor beta chains from one sample, sequenced in a study of long-term antiretroviral therapy in people with HIV. Sequencing was performed with immunoSEQ multiplex PCR; in TCRdb, only in-frame clones are kept and a portion is missing. The sample has some 33,000 clones; roughly 82% are singletons. Sequenced here: unsorted PBMCs, sampled 0.6 years after starting antiretroviral therapy. The receptors were sampled from a man aged 18 to 29 with HIV. CDR3s include the opening cysteine and the closing phenylalanine or tryptophan. D genes are given only for firm matches. Only part of the rows carry a size: once, few, many, or a class if the clone is expanded.

V gene: TRBV15
D gene: TRBD2
J gene: TRBJ2-1
clone size: .
CDR3 DNA: TGTGCCACCAGCAGCCCAACTGGGACTAGCGGGAGTGGTGAGCAGTTCTTC
CDR3 protein: CATSSPTGTSGSGEQFF

V gene: TRBV28
D gene: .
J gene: TRBJ1-2
clone size: .
CDR3 DNA: TGTGCCAGCAGTTTAAGGTTGCCCTATGGCTACACCTTC
CDR3 protein: CASSLRLPYGYTF

V gene: TRBV6-5
D gene: .
J gene: TRBJ1-2
clone size: few
CDR3 DNA: TGTGCCACACGGGGTTCGGCTAACTATGGCTACACCTTC
CDR3 protein: CATRGSANYGYTF

V gene: TRBV5-4
D gene: .
J gene: TRBJ1-6
clone size: .
CDR3 DNA: TGTGCCAGCAGCTTCCCTGACCTGCCACCCCTCCACTTT
CDR3 protein: CASSFPDLPPLHF

V gene: TRBV5-5
D gene: TRBD2
J gene: TRBJ2-3
clone size: .
CDR3 DNA: TGTGCCAGCAGCTGGACTAGCGGGAGAGGCACAGATACGCAGTATTTT
CDR3 protein: CASSWTSGRGTDTQYF

V gene: TRBV7-2
D gene: .
J gene: TRBJ2-3
clone size: .
CDR3 DNA: TGTGCCAGCAGCTTATCCCGATCGTCCACAGATACGCAGTATTTT
CDR3 protein: CASSLSRSSTDTQYF

V gene: TRBV28
D gene: .
J gene: TRBJ1-2
clone size: .
CDR3 DNA: TGTGCCAGCAGCGAAACAGGGAAATTTAACTATGGCTACACCTTC
CDR3 protein: CASSETGKFNYGYTF

V gene: TRBV5-7
D gene: TRBD1
J gene: TRBJ1-5
clone size: .
CDR3 DNA: TGTGCCAGCAGCTTCCGGGACAGGGGGCCCTTAAATCAGCCCCAGCATTTT
CDR3 protein: CASSFRDRGPLNQPQHF

V gene: TRBV25-1
D gene: TRBD1
J gene: TRBJ2-5
clone size: .
CDR3 DNA: TGTGCCAGCCGAGATTCGGACAGGGTCGGGGAGACCCAGTACTTC
CDR3 protein: CASRDSDRVGETQYF

V gene: TRBV19
D gene: TRBD2
J gene: TRBJ2-3
clone size: .
CDR3 DNA: TGTGCCAGTGGAGGACTAGCGGGAGTTAGCACAGATACGCAGTATTTT
CDR3 protein: CASGGLAGVSTDTQYF

V gene: TRBV7-8
D gene: TRBD2
J gene: TRBJ2-3
clone size: .
CDR3 DNA: TGTGCCAGCAGCCTGCGGGGGAAGTTGCTCACAGATACGCAGTATTTT
CDR3 protein: CASSLRGKLLTDTQYF

V gene: TRBV7-2
D gene: .
J gene: TRBJ2-7
clone size: once
CDR3 DNA: TGTGCCAGCAGCTTAGACAGTTTCGAGCAGTACTTC
CDR3 protein: CASSLDSFEQYF

V gene: TRBV5-4
D gene: TRBD1
J gene: TRBJ2-3
clone size: .
CDR3 DNA: TGTGCCAGCAGCTCGATACAGGGGGCTCGGTCGGGCACAGATACGCAGTATTTT
CDR3 protein: CASSSIQGARSGTDTQYF